This TCR beta chain was captured in a study of blood T cell repertoires in COVID-19. Study-wide context: Researchers got acute and convalescent COVID-19 samples from the United States, Italy and Spain. The analysed material was cDNA or gDNA that came from T cells, B-cell-depleted T cells, or PBMCs.

Original data processing: Counts of nucleated cells, estimated from reference gene primer amplification, were obtained. The protocol was immunoSEQ multiplex PCR, while the TCRdb copy is restricted to in-frame clones and leaves out a portion. V, J and clone size were drawn from that table, and D and trimming were deduced from the DNA. The sample holds over 200,000 clones; 60% to 75% are singletons and the top ten take about 3.5%. The CDR3 is made up of 14 amino acids. J gave up 0 bases and V 6 bases, and 4 bases lay outside the gene matches. CDR1 and CDR2 from the germline V gene are KGHSH and LQKENI.

This receptor was obtained from an elderly woman with acute or convalescent COVID-19. The sample taken for sequencing was peripheral blood. V usage is TRBV18 and J usage is TRBJ1-1, with TRBD1 identical over 7 bases. In DNA form, the CDR3 reads TGTGCCAGCTCGGGGGGACAGTTGAACACTGAAGCTTTCTTT. Amino acid sequence: CASSGGQLNTEAFF. Full variable domain (outside the CDR3, taken from reference TRBV18 and TRBJ1-1): NAGVMQNPRHLVRRRGQEARLRCSPMKGHSHVYWYRQLPEEGLKFMVYLQKENIIDESGMPKERFSAEFPKEGPSILRIQQVVRGDSAAYFCASSGGQLNTEAFFGQGTRLTVV.